This is a list of T cell receptor beta chains from one sample in a study of beta chain features in type 1 diabetes. Repertoires were generated with immunoSEQ multiplex PCR, while TCRdb's copy carries only in-frame clones and drops some. The profile shows 160,000 or so clones, roughly 63% of them singletons. Sequenced: naive CD4+ T cells from blood. These receptors all come from a man aged 25 to 40 with type 1 diabetes. Each CDR3 is given with its conserved first and last residue. A D gene is named only where the DNA matches it firmly.

v_call | d_call | cdr3_aa
TRBV7-2 | NA | CASSPTRDAETQYF
TRBV5-1 | NA | CASSLPLEGTEAFF
TRBV9 | NA | CASSVGQQNTEAFF
TRBV9 | NA | CASSPGGQAGYEQYF
TRBV27 | NA | CASSLSSGADTQYF
TRBV10-3 | TRBD2 | CAIRAASGDYEQYF
TRBV25-1 | NA | CASSSSFYEQYF
TRBV27 | NA | CASSLFRLTGLNSGANVLTF
TRBV6-6 | NA | CASSYDRTQYF
TRBV2 | NA | CASSTGTAWGEQFF
TRBV7-9 | NA | CASSYEGGRGSAQYF
TRBV7-9 | NA | CASTLRWRGDQETQYF
TRBV6-4 | NA | CASSRTTAPGELFF
TRBV2 | NA | CASSEVQGLTEAFF
TRBV9 | TRBD2 | CASSGASGFTDTQYF
TRBV29-1 | NA | CSVEGREAYNEQFF
TRBV15 | NA | CATNRGPQETQYF
TRBV7-9 | TRBD1 | CASSQMGQSSTDTQYF
TRBV4-3 | NA | CASSSTVNTEAFF
TRBV27 | NA | CASRPGSAGNTIYF
TRBV4-1 | NA | CASSQDTNRDEQYF
TRBV9 | NA | CASSVAGQETQYF
TRBV5-1 | NA | CASSLAGAGNTEAFF
TRBV4-3 | NA | CASSQGRDTQYF